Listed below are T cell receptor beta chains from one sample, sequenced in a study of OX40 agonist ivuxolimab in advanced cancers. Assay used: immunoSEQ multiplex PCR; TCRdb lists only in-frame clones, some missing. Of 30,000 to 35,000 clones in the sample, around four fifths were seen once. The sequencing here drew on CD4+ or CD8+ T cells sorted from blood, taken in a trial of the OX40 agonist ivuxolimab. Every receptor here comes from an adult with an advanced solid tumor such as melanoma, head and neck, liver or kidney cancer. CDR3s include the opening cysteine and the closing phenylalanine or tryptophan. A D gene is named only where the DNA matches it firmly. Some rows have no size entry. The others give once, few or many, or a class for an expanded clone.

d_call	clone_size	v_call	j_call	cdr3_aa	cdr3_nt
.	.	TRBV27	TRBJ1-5	CASSSPSIQGPQHF	TGTGCCAGCAGTTCCCCCTCAATCCAGGGGCCCCAGCATTTT
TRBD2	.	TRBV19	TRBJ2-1	CASSPTSGRGSYNEQFF	TGTGCCAGTAGCCCTACTAGCGGTCGTGGGTCCTACAATGAGCAGTTCTTC
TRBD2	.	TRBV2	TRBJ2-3	CASSRGETSGTDTQYF	TGTGCCAGCAGTAGAGGGGAGACTAGCGGCACAGATACGCAGTATTTT
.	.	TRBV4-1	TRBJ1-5	CASSQKASGNQPQHF	TGCGCCAGCAGCCAGAAGGCTTCCGGGAATCAGCCCCAGCATTTT
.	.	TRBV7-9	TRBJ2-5	CASSLPLGQETQYF	TGTGCCAGCAGCCTCCCTCTCGGCCAAGAGACCCAGTACTTC
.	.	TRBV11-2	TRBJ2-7	CASSLRPAAIGGEQYF	TGTGCCAGCAGCTTAAGACCAGCGGCGATTGGCGGTGAGCAGTACTTC
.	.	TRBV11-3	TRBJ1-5	CASSSLRGSRVYSNQPQHF	TGTGCCAGCAGCTCCTTGAGGGGGTCGAGGGTTTATAGCAATCAGCCCCAGCATTTT
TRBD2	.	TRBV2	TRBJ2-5	CASTEAGGGTQYF	TGTGCCAGCACTGAGGCGGGAGGAGGGACCCAGTACTTC
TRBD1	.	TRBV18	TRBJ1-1	CASSKGTGLNTEAFF	TGTGCCAGCTCAAAGGGGACAGGGTTGAACACTGAAGCTTTCTTT
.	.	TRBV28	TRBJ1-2	CASSAGGRYGYTF	TGTGCCAGCAGTGCTGGTGGACGCTATGGCTACACCTTC
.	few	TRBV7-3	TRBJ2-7	CASSPSGDKAYEQYF	TGTGCCAGCAGCCCAAGCGGGGACAAAGCCTACGAGCAGTACTTC
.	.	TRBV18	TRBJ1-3	CASSSSGSGNTIYF	TGTGCCAGCTCGAGTTCAGGGTCGGGAAACACCATATATTTT
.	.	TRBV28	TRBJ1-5	CASLGGASNQPQHF	TGTGCCAGCCTGGGGGGGGCGAGCAATCAGCCCCAGCATTTT
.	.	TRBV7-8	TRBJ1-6	CASSSHIRIEENSPLHF	TGTGCCAGCAGCTCCCATATCCGGATCGAGGAGAATTCACCCCTCCACTTT
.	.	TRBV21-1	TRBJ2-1	CASLPGCGPTNEQFF	TGTGCCAGCCTTCCTGGATGCGGTCCTACCAATGAGCAGTTCTTC
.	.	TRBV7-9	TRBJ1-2	CASSPDGHYGYTF	TGTGCCAGCAGCCCGGACGGCCACTATGGCTACACCTTC
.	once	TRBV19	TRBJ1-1	CASSDGGLNTEAFF	TGTGCCAGCTCTGACGGGGGATTGAACACTGAAGCTTTCTTT